These 27 T cell receptor beta chains originate from one sample sequenced in a study of CD8 T cells in ankylosing spondylitis. TCRdb itself ran the 5' RACE reads through MiXCR, one entry per CDR3 protein. The sample records 290,000 or so distinct CDR3 sequences, around 20% being singletons. Sequencing used blood, either unsorted or a sorted T cell fraction (not recorded which). The receptors here all came from a female donor with ankylosing spondylitis or in good health (not recorded which).

The rearrangement joins TRBV7-2 to TRBJ2-1; no clear D. The germline V gene has CDR1 SGHTA and CDR2 FQGNSA. Trimming pared 7 bases from V and 1 base from J, leaving 11 bases between. The CDR3 sequence is 14 residues long. CDR3 nucleotide sequence: TGTGCCAGCACCCACGTGGGTTCCTACAATGAGCAGTTCTTC. Its translation: CASTHVGSYNEQFF.

In its sample, this clonotype was seen many times. V is TRBV20-1 and J is TRBJ2-1, with TRBD2 matching 14 bases. Germline trimming cut 8 bases from V and 9 bases from J; bases unmatched to any gene: 9. The CDR3 runs 14 residues. The V gene's germline CDR1 is DFQATT and CDR2 SNEGSKA (reference sequence). DNA of the CDR3: TGCAGTCCGATGACTAGCGGGAGGGGCGGTGAGCAGTTCTTC. It is translated as CSPMTSGRGGEQFF.

The CDR3 protein is CASSLDQWGYTF. In nucleotides, the CDR3 is TGTGCCAGCAGTTTGGACCAATGGGGCTACACCTTC. The chain couples TRBV28 to TRBJ1-2, with D unresolved. From germline, CDR1 is MDHEN and CDR2 SYDVKM. The germline V and J ends were trimmed by 3 bases and 8 bases, with 10 bases remaining between them. CDR3 length equals 12 residues.

This chain connects TRBV7-2 to TRBJ2-5; D uncertain. Trimming left V 2 bases short and J 0 bases short, with 13 bases between. Germline CDR1 is SGHTA and CDR2 is FQGNSA. The CDR3 length is 16 residues. The CDR3: CASSLRKGTDQETQYF. The CDR3 coding sequence is TGTGCCAGCAGCTTACGAAAGGGTACGGACCAAGAGACCCAGTACTTC.

The chain employs TRBV29-1 and TRBJ2-7; possibly TRBD1 for D (6 bases). Between the trimmed V and J ends, which lost 1 base and 2 bases, there was a span of 18 bases. This CDR3 comprises 16 residues. Germline CDR1 and CDR2: SQVTM and ANQGSEA. CDR3 sequence reads: CSVEGADRRHPYEQYF. CDR3 DNA: TGCAGCGTTGAAGGGGCAGACAGGCGGCATCCCTACGAGCAGTACTTC.

V and J are TRBV18 and TRBJ2-7; 8 bases are a match to TRBD1. The ends lost 4 bases at V and 5 bases at J; junction bases unmatched: 4. Germline CDR1 reads KGHSH; CDR2 reads LQKENI. This CDR3 region has 13 residues. For the CDR3, the DNA is TGTGCCAGCTCACGCGGGACAGGTGACGAGCAGTACTTC. Translating it yields CASSRGTGDEQYF.

This clonotype was observed once. The chain uses TRBV14 and TRBJ2-1; 8 positions agree with TRBD2. Trimming cost V 0 bases and J 8 bases; bases outside gene matches: 12. The CDR3 extends over 17 amino acids. Germline V gives CDR1 SGHDN, CDR2 FVKESK. The CDR3 here is CASSQDYGGGRNHEQFF. The CDR3 nucleotides are TGTGCCAGCAGCCAAGACTACGGCGGCGGGAGGAATCATGAGCAGTTCTTC.

The chain recombines TRBV10-3 with TRBJ2-2, with TRBD2 matching over 8 bases. The CDR3 is 15 amino acids. J was trimmed by 1 base and V by 8 bases; bases with no gene match: 6. Germline loops: CDR1 ENHRY, CDR2 SYGVKD. CDR3 coding DNA: TGTGCCATCCGGGGGGGTAGCGGGAACACCGGGGAGCTGTTTTTT. It encodes CAIRGGSGNTGELFF.

The V and J genes are TRBV15 and TRBJ1-1, with a weak D call TRBD1 (6 bases). Germline V gene data show CDR1 as LNHNV and CDR2 as YYDKDF (reference sequence). The CDR3 has 16 residues. V was trimmed by 8 bases and J by 0 bases, leaving 19 bases between them. The CDR3 sequence is CATRDRDTLMNTEAFF. CDR3 in DNA: TGTGCCACCCGCGACCGGGACACCCTCATGAACACTGAAGCTTTCTTT. Full variable domain (outside the CDR3, taken from reference TRBV15 and TRBJ1-1): DAMVIQNPRYQVTQFGKPVTLSCSQTLNHNVMYWYQQKSSQAPKLLFHYYDKDFNNEADTPDNFQSRRPNTSFCFLDIRSPGLGDTAMYLCATRDRDTLMNTEAFFGQGTRLTVV.

The chain couples TRBV6-1 to TRBJ2-6, with D perhaps being TRBD1 or TRBD2 (5 bases each). Trimming left V 3 bases short and J 2 bases short, with 5 bases between. CDR3 length equals 14 residues. Germline CDR1 MNHNS, CDR2 SASEGT. CDR3 bases: TGTGCCAGCAGTGAGGGGGCTGGGGCCAACGTCCTGACTTTC. It is translated as CASSEGAGANVLTF.

The chain has TRBV19 and TRBJ1-2, with 7 nucleotides matching TRBD1. The ends lost 5 bases at V and 6 bases at J; junction bases unmatched: 6. The CDR3 consists of 13 residues. Germline values: CDR1 LNHDA, CDR2 SQIVND (reference sequence). CDR3 amino acids: CASSEQGRNGYTF. In DNA form, the CDR3 reads TGTGCCAGTAGTGAACAGGGGAGAAATGGCTACACCTTC.

The chain links TRBV28 to TRBJ1-5, with D unresolved. The V and J ends lost 8 bases and 1 base respectively, with 18 bases between them. Germline CDR1 and CDR2: MDHEN and SYDVKM. The CDR3 extends over 16 amino acids. The DNA for the CDR3 is TGTGCCAGCCGTCCACGCCCCAAGGAGAGCAATCAGCCCCAGCATTTT. Encoded protein: CASRPRPKESNQPQHF.

This clonotype occurred a few times. The chain combines TRBV20-1 with TRBJ2-7, with a tentative D call TRBD2 (5 bases). Per germline, CDR1 DFQATT and CDR2 SNEGSKA (reference sequence). The V gene lost 1 base and the J gene lost 1 base, with 11 bases spanning the gap. CDR3 length: 14 residues. The CDR3 bases are TGCAGTGCTAGAGTCTTCGACTATTCCTACGAGCAGTACTTC. This codes for CSARVFDYSYEQYF.

This clonotype was picked up a small number of times. This rearrangement joins TRBV30 to TRBJ1-2, with D possibly matching TRBD1 (6 bases). V lost 0 bases and J lost 6, with 14 bases in between. In germline, CDR1 is GTSNPN, CDR2 SVGIG (reference sequence). CDR3 length equals 14 residues. DNA for the CDR3: TGTGCCTGGAGTGTACGAAGGGGGGAGGATGGCTACACCTTC. It is translated as CAWSVRRGEDGYTF. The entire variable domain, with the rest obtained from reference TRBV30 and TRBJ1-2, is as follows: SQTIHQWPATLVQPVGSPLSLECTVEGTSNPNLYWYRQAAGRGLQLLFYSVGIGQISSEVPQNLSASRPQDRQFILSSKKLLLSDSGFYLCAWSVRRGEDGYTFGSGTRLTVV.

V is TRBV20-1 and J is TRBJ2-1; 8 positions match TRBD1. From germline, CDR1 is DFQATT and CDR2 SNEGSKA (reference sequence). The CDR3 spans 16 residues. The J segment lost 6 bases and the V segment lost 2 bases, leaving 12 bases of the junction unmatched. CDR3 protein: CSARRTTGGFVNEQFF. In DNA form, the CDR3 reads TGCAGTGCTAGACGTACCACAGGGGGATTCGTCAATGAGCAGTTCTTC.

V usage is TRBV24-1 and J usage is TRBJ2-3; D is possibly TRBD1 or TRBD2 (5 bases each). V gave up 5 bases and J gave up 6 bases, with 8 bases separating them. Germline CDR1 KGHDR, CDR2 SFDVKD. The CDR3 spans 12 residues. This CDR3 reads CATSAWGDTQYF. The CDR3 coding sequence is TGTGCCACCAGTGCATGGGGGGATACGCAGTATTTT.

This chain joins TRBV20-1 and TRBJ2-5; 7 bases are a match to TRBD2. Trimming removed 6 bases from V and 6 bases from J; junction bases left unmatched: 10. CDR1 DFQATT and CDR2 SNEGSKA come from the germline V gene (reference sequence). The CDR3 is made up of 13 amino acids. The CDR3 spells CSAGRPGSKTQYF. The CDR3 DNA sequence: TGCAGTGCCGGGAGGCCAGGTTCTAAGACCCAGTACTTC.

This clonotype has more than one count but fewer than ten. V usage is TRBV6-1 and J usage is TRBJ1-2, with 7 bases fitting TRBD1. V lost 6 bases, J lost 4 bases, and 23 bases stayed unmatched. Per germline, CDR1 MNHNS and CDR2 SASEGT. CDR3 length equals 19 residues. CDR3 in DNA: TGTGCCAGCAGCCTCAAGAAAAGTGCTGTGAGGGGGCGCAGCTATGGCTACACCTTC. It encodes CASSLKKSAVRGRSYGYTF.

This clonotype appeared many times. The rearrangement joins TRBV12-3 or TRBV12-4 to TRBJ1-2; D is undetermined. V lost 6 bases to trimming and J lost 4 bases, with 9 bases between them. This CDR3 is 12 amino acids long. CDR3 amino acids: CASSRILYGYTF. DNA of the CDR3: TGTGCCAGCAGCCGGATACTCTATGGCTACACCTTC.

The V call is TRBV7-6, the J call TRBJ1-5, with D possibly matching TRBD1 (5 bases). Germline V gene lookup returns CDR1 SGHVS and CDR2 FNYEAQ. The ends were cut back, 4 bases at V and 3 bases at J, with 7 bases in the middle. The length of the CDR3 is 13 residues. CDR3 coding DNA: TGTGCCAGCAGCTCGGGACCCAATCAGCCCCAGCATTTT. Encoded protein: CASSSGPNQPQHF.

This chain links TRBV7-2 with TRBJ1-2; unclear D gene. Germline V gene sequence: CDR1 SGHTA, CDR2 FQGNSA. Trimming removed 5 bases from V and 0 bases from J, with 10 bases in between. The CDR3 extends over 14 amino acids. CDR3 amino acids: CASSLDPANYGYTF. DNA for the CDR3: TGTGCCAGCAGCCTAGACCCAGCTAACTATGGCTACACCTTC. Together with reference TRBV7-2 and TRBJ1-2, the CDR3 gives the full variable domain: GAGVSQSPSNKVTEKGKDVELRCDPISGHTALYWYRQSLGQGLEFLIYFQGNSAPDKSGLPSDRFSAERTGGSVSTLTIQRTQQEDSAVYLCASSLDPANYGYTFGSGTRLTVV.

This clonotype was seen a handful of times. The chain uses TRBV5-6 and TRBJ2-2, with D uncertain. V gave up 3 bases and J gave up 8 bases, with 8 bases separating them. CDR1 is SGHDT and CDR2 is YYEEEE in the germline V gene. This CDR3 has 12 amino acids. The CDR3 nucleotides read TGTGCCAGCAGCTCGGTAACTGGGGAGCTGTTTTTT. Translated, it gives CASSSVTGELFF.

This clonotype appeared many times. This chain connects TRBV29-1 to TRBJ2-3; possible D gene TRBD2, 6 bases. V was shortened by 3 bases and J by 4 bases, with 8 bases between the two germline ends. The CDR3 spans 12 residues. Germline V gives CDR1 SQVTM, CDR2 ANQGSEA. The CDR3: CSVEEGADTQYF. The DNA for the CDR3 is TGCAGCGTTGAGGAGGGCGCAGATACGCAGTATTTT.

The chain carries TRBV20-1 and TRBJ2-2, with a tentative D call TRBD2 (6 bases). V was shortened by 1 base and J by 4 bases, with 13 bases between the two germline ends. The CDR3 runs 15 residues. The germline V gene encodes CDR1 DFQATT and CDR2 SNEGSKA (reference sequence). The CDR3 region has the DNA TGCAGTGCTAGAGGCACACGCGGGGTCACCGGGGAGCTGTTTTTT. This sequence encodes CSARGTRGVTGELFF.

The CDR3 reads CASSRTGGAFQDTQYF. In DNA form, the CDR3 reads TGTGCCAGCAGCCGTACAGGGGGCGCTTTTCAAGATACGCAGTATTTT. The J gene is TRBJ2-3, the V gene TRBV7-9; 9 bases are a match to TRBD1. Germline CDR1 and CDR2: SEHNR and FQNEAQ (reference sequence). There are 16 residues in the CDR3. V dropped 5 bases and J dropped 5; count of bases not matched to a gene: 11.

This chain joins TRBV20-1 and TRBJ2-1; 8 nucleotides agree with TRBD1. Losses at the gene ends were 3 bases for V and 2 bases for J; bases not matched to a gene: 3. The CDR3 has 14 amino acids. CDR1 and CDR2 from the germline V gene are DFQATT and SNEGSKA (reference sequence). The CDR3 sequence is CSASSRGPYNEQFF. The CDR3 coding sequence is TGCAGTGCTAGCAGCAGGGGGCCCTACAATGAGCAGTTCTTC.

V usage is TRBV6-5 and J usage is TRBJ2-1; D is possibly TRBD2 (6 bases). CDR3 size: 16 residues. The V end was cut by 4 bases, the J end by 2 bases, with 15 bases between. Germline V lookup: CDR1 MNHEY, CDR2 SVGAGI. The CDR3 region is CASSSFQGGAYNEQFF. The CDR3 DNA reads TGTGCCAGCAGTTCTTTCCAGGGAGGCGCCTACAATGAGCAGTTCTTC.